The 13 T cell receptor beta chains given below trace back to one sample, sequenced in a study of blood T cell repertoires in COVID-19. Assay: immunoSEQ multiplex PCR; the TCRdb copy retains only in-frame clones and omits some. There are 140,000 or so clones in the sample; approximately 88% occur only once, and about 11% lies in the top ten. Sample: peripheral blood. The receptors shown here come from a man aged 60 to 69 with active or convalescent COVID-19.

The chain couples TRBV15 to TRBJ2-1; 8 nucleotides align to TRBD1. V lost 0 bases and J lost 9; bases outside the gene matches: 4. Germline V lookup: CDR1 LNHNV, CDR2 YYDKDF (reference sequence). The CDR3 is 14 residues long. CDR3 protein: CATSRDPGGSEQFF. CDR3 sequence (DNA): TGTGCCACCAGCAGAGACCCAGGGGGCTCTGAGCAGTTCTTC.

This clone was counted a few times. The chain couples TRBV24-1 to TRBJ1-5; D call uncertain. The CDR3 runs to 13 residues. V lost 5 bases and J 1 base, leaving 5 bases between the germline ends. Germline lookup yields CDR1 KGHDR and CDR2 SFDVKD. CDR3 loop: CATSVGSNQPQHF. The CDR3 DNA follows: TGTGCCACCAGTGTGGGCAGCAATCAGCCCCAGCATTTT.

This clone came up a few times. The chain is built from TRBV6-2 or TRBV6-3 and TRBJ2-1, with 12 nucleotides matching TRBD2. The germline CDR1 and CDR2 sequences are MNHEY and SVGEGT. This CDR3 has 18 residues. Germline trimming cut 0 bases from V and 6 bases from J; bases unmatched to any gene: 9. The DNA for the CDR3 is TGTGCCAGCAGTTACTCCCGGGGGGGACTAGCGGGCTCCAATGAGCAGTTCTTC. This translates into CASSYSRGGLAGSNEQFF.

The V call is TRBV6-6, the J call TRBJ2-1, with D unresolved. Germline lookup yields CDR1 MNHNY and CDR2 SVGAGI (reference sequence). This CDR3 comprises 14 residues. V gave up 0 bases and J gave up 9 bases, with 12 bases separating them. As DNA, the CDR3 is TGTGCCAGCAGTTACTCAACGACAAGTACTGAGCAGTTCTTC. Translation gives CASSYSTTSTEQFF.

The rearrangement joins TRBV6-6 to TRBJ2-5, with D possibly matching TRBD2 (6 bases). The germline V gene has CDR1 MNHNY and CDR2 SVGAGI (reference sequence). This CDR3 is 13 amino acids long. V lost 4 bases to trimming and J lost 2 bases, with 8 bases between them. For the CDR3, the DNA is TGTGCCAGCAGTTGGAGGGCTCAAGAGACCCAGTACTTC. Its protein is CASSWRAQETQYF.

V gene TRBV5-4 combines with J gene TRBJ2-3; 9 positions match TRBD2. Germline V CDR1 and CDR2: SGHNT, YYREEE (reference sequence). J gave up 0 bases and V 4 bases, and 6 bases lay outside the gene matches. The CDR3 sequence is 16 residues long. CDR3 DNA sequence: TGTGCCAGCAGCCTTAGCGGGAGACGGAGCACAGATACGCAGTATTTT. Translated: CASSLSGRRSTDTQYF.

The chain combines TRBV30 with TRBJ2-5; TRBD1 might be the D (7 bases). The CDR3 length is 15 residues. Germline CDR1 and CDR2: GTSNPN and SVGIG (reference sequence). Trimming left V 4 bases short and J 5 bases short, with 20 bases between. Here the CDR3 DNA reads TGTGCCTGGATGTCGGAGGGGGCATACGATGAGACCCAGTACTTC. This translates into CAWMSEGAYDETQYF.

This chain connects TRBV6-5 to TRBJ1-4, with TRBD1 as a possible D gene (6 bases). Germline V lookup: CDR1 MNHEY, CDR2 SVGAGI. This CDR3 contains 12 residues. V lost 0 bases and J lost 15, with 11 bases in between. CDR3 sequence reads: CASSYSQGYLFF. DNA for the CDR3: TGTGCCAGCAGTTACTCACAGGGCTACTTGTTTTTT.

J is TRBJ2-7 and V is TRBV6-5, with D perhaps matching TRBD2 (7 bases). Germline loops: CDR1 MNHEY, CDR2 SVGAGI. The CDR3 is 14 residues long. Trimming shortened V by 7 bases and J by 3 bases, and 16 bases separated the two germline ends. The CDR3 reads CASIGLGGGYEQYF. For the CDR3, the DNA is TGTGCCAGCATAGGTTTGGGAGGGGGCTACGAGCAGTACTTC.

In the case of this clone: Other DNA variants within this sample encode the same CDR3. The chain recombines TRBV21-1 with TRBJ2-7; no check of the table's D call, TRBD1, against the DNA was made. TRBV21-1 is noted as a pseudogene. The length of the CDR3 is 16 residues. DNA for the CDR3: TGTGCCAGCAGCAAAGGCGAGGGACAGGGGCACCACGAGCAGTACTTC. This translates into CASSKGEGQGHHEQYF.

The CDR3 bases are TGTGCCAGCAGGCGGACAGACTATAATTCACCCCTCCACTTT. The encoded protein is CASRRTDYNSPLHF. V and J are TRBV28 and TRBJ1-6; D possibly corresponds to TRBD1 (6 bases). The CDR3 spans 14 residues. The V end lost 6 bases, the J end lost 3 bases, and 9 bases lay between the germline ends. CDR1 is MDHEN, CDR2 SYDVKM, per germline.

The gene calls are TRBV28 and TRBJ2-7; 9 nucleotides agree with TRBD2. V was pared by 6 bases and J by 3 bases, with 6 bases of the junction left unmatched. The CDR3 is 14 residues long. Germline V gene data show CDR1 as MDHEN and CDR2 as SYDVKM. The DNA of the CDR3 is TGTGCCAGCAGGCCGGGACTAGCTCGCTACGAGCAGTACTTC. Its translation is CASRPGLARYEQYF.

The rearrangement links TRBV27 to TRBJ1-3; 8 bases are a match to TRBD1. Germline trimming cut 5 bases from V and 0 bases from J; bases unmatched to any gene: 6. The germline V gene encodes CDR1 MNHEY and CDR2 SMNVEV (reference sequence). The CDR3 runs 16 residues. CDR3 in DNA: TGTGCCAGCAGTACAGTTACAGGGGGCTCTGGAAACACCATATATTTT. Translating gives CASSTVTGGSGNTIYF.